Shown below are 17 T cell receptor beta chains from a single sample sequenced in a study of blood T cell repertoires in COVID-19. Libraries were prepared by immunoSEQ multiplex PCR; TCRdb keeps only in-frame clonotypes and omits some of them. The data hold 400,000 to 450,000 clones, with roughly 90% observed a single time. The sequenced material came from peripheral blood. The receptors shown here come from a man aged 18-30 years with COVID-19, enrolled during active disease.

A few counts support this clone. Other nucleotide sequences in the sample specify the same CDR3. This CDR3 reads CASSFSGNTEAFF. DNA of the CDR3: TGTGCCAGCAGTTTTTCAGGGAACACTGAAGCTTTCTTT. V and J are TRBV12-3 or TRBV12-4 and TRBJ1-1; D is ambiguous. The CDR3 loop spans 13 amino acids. V lost 3 bases and J lost 1, with 6 bases in between.

The chain employs TRBV30 and TRBJ2-7; 7 bases line up with TRBD1. Germline-derived CDR1 and CDR2 are GTSNPN and SVGIG (reference sequence). Trimming took 2 bases from V and 2 from J; bases not matched to a gene: 9. The CDR3 extends over 15 amino acids. CDR3 in amino acids: CAWSKGDRNPYEQYF. The DNA of the CDR3 is TGTGCCTGGAGTAAGGGGGACAGAAATCCCTACGAGCAGTACTTC. Filled out from reference TRBV30 and TRBJ2-7, the complete variable domain reads SQTIHQWPATLVQPVGSPLSLECTVEGTSNPNLYWYRQAAGRGLQLLFYSVGIGQISSEVPQNLSASRPQDRQFILSSKKLLLSDSGFYLCAWSKGDRNPYEQYFGPGTRLTVT.

The genes are TRBV5-1 and TRBJ1-1; D might be TRBD1 (6 bases). Germline V gene sequence: CDR1 SGHRS, CDR2 YFSETQ. This CDR3 spans 17 amino acids. V dropped 4 bases and J dropped 4 bases, with 23 bases sitting between them. This CDR3 reads CASSPGDTGTSLTEAFF. The DNA of the CDR3 is TGCGCCAGCAGCCCCGGCGATACAGGGACCAGCCTCACTGAAGCTTTCTTT.

This chain joins TRBV5-6 and TRBJ2-2; the D is unclear. The CDR3 runs to 12 residues. Germline CDR1 is SGHDT and CDR2 is YYEEEE. V was trimmed by 6 bases and J by 6 bases, leaving 9 bases between them. CDR3 amino acids: CASNRPPGELFF. The CDR3 bases are TGTGCCAGCAATCGTCCTCCCGGGGAGCTGTTTTTT.

The rearrangement uses TRBV9 and TRBJ2-7; perhaps TRBD2 as D (6 bases). Deletions cut 4 bases from V and 4 bases from J, with 15 bases between. The CDR3 length is 14 residues. Germline loops: CDR1 SGDLS, CDR2 YYNGEE. CDR3 in amino acids: CASSPSGRIYEQYF. In nucleotides, the CDR3 is TGTGCCAGCAGCCCCTCAGGGAGGATATACGAGCAGTACTTC.

The J gene is TRBJ1-5, the V gene TRBV19; D is uncertain. Germline-derived CDR1 and CDR2 are LNHDA and SQIVND (reference sequence). The ends were cut back, 5 bases at V and 2 bases at J, with 13 bases in the middle. The CDR3 runs to 15 residues. The CDR3 DNA reads TGTGCCAGTAGTCCCAGCCCGGGAGGCAATCAGCCCCAGCATTTT. This codes for CASSPSPGGNQPQHF.

This clone has a single count. CDR3 region: CASSPRLTDTQYF. The CDR3 DNA follows: TGTGCCAGCAGCCCTAGACTCACAGATACGCAGTATTTT. The rearrangement joins TRBV7-8 to TRBJ2-3; D gene unclear. The germline V and J ends were trimmed by 5 bases and 2 bases, with 8 bases remaining between them. CDR1 and CDR2 from the germline V gene are SGHVS and FQNEAQ. CDR3 size: 13 residues.

J is TRBJ2-1 and V is TRBV19; TRBD2 agrees at 8 bases. The CDR3 length is 14 residues. The germline V gene has CDR1 LNHDA and CDR2 SQIVND (reference sequence). The ends lost 3 bases at V and 9 bases at J; junction bases unmatched: 7. The CDR3 DNA sequence: TGTGCCAGTAGTATGCGGACTAGCCTGATTGAGCAGTTCTTC. Its translation: CASSMRTSLIEQFF.

This clone was observed a few times. The chain carries TRBV6-5 and TRBJ2-7, with 8 bases lining up with TRBD2. J was trimmed by 0 bases and V by 6 bases; bases with no gene match: 7. Per the germline V gene, CDR1 is MNHEY and CDR2 is SVGAGI. CDR3 length: 15 amino acids. CDR3 residues: CASSQLAETSYEQYF. The CDR3 DNA reads TGTGCCAGCAGCCAACTAGCGGAGACCTCCTACGAGCAGTACTTC.

The chain employs TRBV4-2 and TRBJ1-2; D remains unclear. V lost 1 base and J lost 10, with 10 bases in between. The germline V gene has CDR1 LGHNA and CDR2 YNFKEQ. The CDR3 covers 12 residues. CDR3 sequence: CASSQGQSLYTF. The CDR3 nucleotides are TGTGCCAGCAGCCAAGGTCAGTCCCTCTACACCTTC.

The chain carries TRBV12-5 and TRBJ2-2, with TRBD2 matching 8 bases. The CDR3 runs to 15 residues. In germline, CDR1 is LGHNT, CDR2 FRNRAP. V trimming: 6 bases; J trimming: 5 bases; junction bases outside the gene matches: 8. For the CDR3, the DNA is TGTGCTAGTGGACTCCGGGGGGGCCAGACCGGGGAGCTGTTTTTT. Translated, it gives CASGLRGGQTGELFF.

CDR3 in DNA: TGTGCCAGCAACGAAGACAGGGATGGGAAACTGTTTTTT. It yields the protein CASNEDRDGKLFF. The rearrangement links TRBV5-6 to TRBJ1-4, with 7 bases aligning to TRBD1. Germline loops: CDR1 SGHDT, CDR2 YYEEEE. V shed 6 bases and J 11 bases; nucleotides not matched to a gene: 10. The CDR3 contains 13 residues.

This sequence joins TRBV2 and TRBJ1-2, with 7 bases fitting TRBD1. There are 13 residues in the CDR3. CDR1 SNHLY and CDR2 FYNNEI come from the germline V gene. With 8 bases clipped from V and 8 bases from J, the junction kept 11 bases outside the gene matches. In nucleotides, the CDR3 is TGTGCCAGCGTCCCGGGACAGCCGTTAGGCTACACCTTC. Encoded protein: CASVPGQPLGYTF.

V usage is TRBV9 and J usage is TRBJ2-1; 9 nucleotides agree with TRBD2. Per germline, CDR1 SGDLS and CDR2 YYNGEE. The CDR3 length is 13 residues. The CDR3 DNA reads as TGTGCTAGCGGGAGCTTGCGGTACAATGAGCAGTTCTTC. It encodes CASGSLRYNEQFF.

This chain links TRBV6-4 with TRBJ2-3; D possibly corresponds to TRBD2 (5 bases). Germline V gives CDR1 MRHNA, CDR2 SNTAGT. CDR3 length: 12 amino acids. V was shortened by 3 bases and J by 8 bases, with 9 bases between the two germline ends. The CDR3, as DNA: TGTGCCAGCAGTGAAGATCGGGGTACGCAGTATTTT. It translates to CASSEDRGTQYF.

The chain couples TRBV28 to TRBJ1-2, with D unclear. Germline CDR1 MDHEN, CDR2 SYDVKM. CDR3 length: 13 residues. The V end was cut by 5 bases, the J end by 8 bases, with 15 bases between. The CDR3, as DNA: TGTGCCAGCAGTCCTGATAGTACTCGGGGCTACACCTTC. It is translated as CASSPDSTRGYTF.

V and J are TRBV27 and TRBJ1-3, with TRBD1 matching over 8 bases. Looked up from germline, CDR1 is MNHEY and CDR2 is SMNVEV (reference sequence). Trimming took 5 bases from V and 0 from J; bases not matched to a gene: 0. CDR3 size: 14 residues. The CDR3 region is CASSTGGSGNTIYF. The CDR3 coding sequence is TGTGCCAGCAGTACAGGGGGCTCTGGAAACACCATATATTTT.